This T cell receptor beta chain stems from a study of shared clonotypes between healthy human individuals. Study as a whole: The donor group consisted of a couple of women and a few men, aged 18 to 49.

Concerning this clone: Antigen: not known.

CDR3 length: 14 residues. V gave up 2 bases and J gave up 6 bases, with 14 bases separating them. Germline CDR1 and CDR2: MNHNY and SVGAGI (reference sequence). Clones were read by immunoSEQ multiplex PCR, and TCRdb kept only the in-frame ones, dropping some. The sample yields 2.5 million or so clones, approximately 92% seen once. Overall study results and limits: Across subsets, estimated richness was generally greater for naive than for memory populations.

CD4+ cells yielded CD45RA+ naive and CD45RA-negative memory subsets. The TCR sequence derives from a young man in good health. Material: naive CD4+ T cells sorted from blood. Subset denoted: CD45RA+ positively selected. This chain connects TRBV6-6 to TRBJ2-7; maybe TRBD1 (7 bases). CDR3 residues: CASSYQGGIGEQYF. The CDR3 DNA reads TGTGCCAGCAGTTACCAGGGGGGAATAGGCGAGCAGTACTTC.